The 10 T cell receptor beta chains reported below all come from one sample, sequenced in a study of shared T cell receptors in the human thymus. TCRdb's table, derived via immunoSEQ multiplex PCR, lists solely in-frame clones and lacks some. The repertoire holds 720,000 or so clones, with roughly 88% as singletons. The data were also submitted as part of a second study, on human thymus T cells.

The sample was thymocytes. Receptors originate from a girl under three years old with a congenital heart defect.

This chain connects TRBV7-8 to TRBJ1-3; TRBD1 agrees at 7 bases. J lost 2 bases, V lost 5 bases, and 6 bases had no gene match. Per the germline V gene, CDR1 is SGHVS and CDR2 is FQNEAQ. This CDR3 is 15 amino acids long. In nucleotides, the CDR3 is TGTGCCAGCAGCACACAGGGGAGGCCTGGAAACACCATATATTTT. Residues: CASSTQGRPGNTIYF.

V gene TRBV6-1 combines with J gene TRBJ1-5; maybe TRBD1 (5 bases). From germline, CDR1 is MNHNS and CDR2 SASEGT. The length of the CDR3 is 18 residues. Deletions cut 2 bases from V and 1 base from J, with 18 bases between. DNA for the CDR3: TGTGCCAGCAGTGAAAGAGATCAGACCCGGGGGAGCAATCAGCCCCAGCATTTT. This codes for CASSERDQTRGSNQPQHF.

This clone was seen only once. The gene calls are TRBV11-2 and TRBJ1-4, with D hard to call. Germline V gene lookup returns CDR1 SGHAT and CDR2 FQNNGV. Deletions cut 5 bases from V and 0 bases from J, with 13 bases between. The CDR3 totals 16 residues. CDR3: CASSPGETATNEKLFF. The CDR3 DNA reads TGTGCCAGCAGCCCGGGAGAGACTGCAACTAATGAAAAACTGTTTTTT.

This clone has just one count. V and J are TRBV12-5 and TRBJ2-2; 8 bases match TRBD1. Germline V gene data show CDR1 as LGHNT and CDR2 as FRNRAP. V lost 2 bases, J lost 5 bases, and 7 bases stayed unmatched. CDR3 length equals 16 residues. CDR3: CASGLSGQGRTGELFF. The CDR3 region has the DNA TGTGCTAGTGGTTTGAGCGGACAGGGAAGAACCGGGGAGCTGTTTTTT.

The chain joins TRBV7-3 to TRBJ1-1, with a tentative D call TRBD1 (6 bases). Per germline, CDR1 SGHTA and CDR2 FQGTGA. CDR3 length: 12 amino acids. Trimming took 4 bases from V and 14 from J, leaving 17 bases between them. CDR3 nucleotide sequence: TGTGCCAGCAGCTCGGGAACAGGGTGGTGGTTCTTT. This sequence encodes CASSSGTGWWFF.

This clone was seen more than once but under ten times. The CDR3 protein is CASSVGYMNTEAFF. CDR3 DNA sequence: TGTGCCAGCAGCGTAGGGTACATGAACACTGAAGCTTTCTTT. This rearrangement joins TRBV9 to TRBJ1-1; D uncertain. Trimming left V 0 bases short and J 0 bases short, with 6 bases between. CDR3 size: 14 residues. Germline-derived CDR1 and CDR2 are SGDLS and YYNGEE.

The chain joins TRBV5-5 to TRBJ1-2; possible D gene TRBD1, 5 bases. The ends were cut back, 0 bases at V and 2 bases at J, with 20 bases in the middle. The germline CDR1 and CDR2 sequences are SGHKS and YYEKEE (reference sequence). The CDR3 is made up of 18 amino acids. The CDR3 region is CASSLAQVQGWANYGYTF. In DNA form, the CDR3 reads TGTGCCAGCAGCTTGGCTCAGGTCCAGGGTTGGGCAAACTATGGCTACACCTTC.

The chain has TRBV10-2 and TRBJ1-1, with D hard to call. Between the trimmed V and J ends, which lost 6 bases and 0 bases, there was a span of 17 bases. This CDR3 has 16 residues. Per the germline V gene, CDR1 is WSHSY and CDR2 is SAAADI. The CDR3 is CASRALGFGMNTEAFF. CDR3 sequence (DNA): TGCGCCAGCAGGGCGCTAGGATTTGGAATGAACACTGAAGCTTTCTTT.

V is TRBV5-6 and J is TRBJ2-6; D possibly corresponds to TRBD1 (6 bases). The CDR3 runs 18 residues. V dropped 2 bases and J dropped 4 bases, with 19 bases sitting between them. Germline assignment: CDR1 SGHDT and CDR2 YYEEEE. The CDR3 reads CASSLTTEQGSGANVLTF. The DNA of the CDR3 is TGTGCCAGCAGCTTAACGACCGAACAGGGCTCCGGGGCCAACGTCCTGACTTTC.

CDR3 sequence (DNA): TGCGCCAGCAGCTCCTTTTTTAGAGCGGGGGCCGACGAAGATACGCAGTATTTT. It is translated as CASSSFFRAGADEDTQYF. The rearrangement links TRBV4-1 to TRBJ2-3, with 8 bases aligning to TRBD2. The V segment lost 5 bases and the J segment 5 bases; nucleotides outside the gene matches: 18. The CDR3 has 18 amino acids. Germline CDR1 reads MGHRA; CDR2 reads YSYEKL.